Sequencing of this T cell receptor beta chain was carried out in a study of blood T cell repertoires in COVID-19. Study in general: COVID-19 samples from acute and convalescent phases originated in the United States, Italy and Spain.

In the authors' workflow: Scientists estimated how many nucleated cells there were by amplifying reference gene primers. Produced via immunoSEQ multiplex PCR; TCRdb's table is partial and in-frame only. V and J calls and clone size are given by that table; D and trimming were obtained from the DNA. The repertoire holds 35,000 to 45,000 clones, with roughly nine tenths as singletons. There are 14 residues in the CDR3. Trimming took 5 bases from V and 9 from J, leaving 17 bases between them. Germline V lookup: CDR1 SGHAT, CDR2 FQNNGV. Sequenced input: peripheral blood. The chain combines TRBV11-2 with TRBJ2-1; a possible D gene is TRBD2 (6 bases). The sequence derives from a man in his fifties with active COVID-19. As DNA, the CDR3 is TGTGCCAGCAGCCATCTCCGGGGGTGGGCTGAGCAGTTCTTC. It specifies CASSHLRGWAEQFF. The entire variable domain, with the rest obtained from reference TRBV11-2 and TRBJ2-1, is as follows: EAGVAQSPRYKIIEKRQSVAFWCNPISGHATLYWYQQILGQGPKLLIQFQNNGVVDDSQLPKDRFSAERLKGVDSTLKIQPAKLEDSAVYLCASSHLRGWAEQFFGPGTRLTVL.